These T cell receptor beta chains were read from a single sample in a study of neurological immune-mediated disorders. A single record per CDR3 protein comes from TCRdb applying MiXCR to the 5' RACE reads. The sample has more than 50,000 distinct CDR3 sequences, 3.5% to 4.5% seen once. The source material was PBMCs. These receptors were taken from a woman aged 45-60 years with multiple sclerosis. The CDR3 runs from the conserved cysteine through the conserved F or W. Each record gives: CDR3 length, J gene, D gene, clone size, V gene, CDR3 protein, CDR3 DNA. D genes are given only for firm matches. Rows give clone size only sometimes, using once, few, many, or a class for an expanded clone.

19,TRBJ2-2,-,many,TRBV7-2,CASSPIGDSAGWNTGELFF,TGTGCCAGCAGCCCAATCGGGGATAGCGCCGGCTGGAACACCGGGGAGCTGTTTTTT
14,TRBJ1-6,TRBD1,few,TRBV6-6,CASIDRGQNSPLHF,TGTGCCAGCATCGACAGGGGGCAGAATTCACCCCTCCACTTT
14,TRBJ1-1,-,many,TRBV7-2,CASSSGPRNTEAFF,TGTGCCAGCAGCTCCGGACCGAGAAACACTGAAGCTTTCTTT
13,TRBJ2-5,-,many,TRBV5-1,CASSPGSFETQYF,TGCGCCAGCAGCCCCGGGTCATTCGAGACCCAGTACTTC
14,TRBJ2-3,TRBD2,many,TRBV20-1,CSALPSGRADTQYF,TGCAGTGCCCTCCCTAGCGGGAGGGCAGATACGCAGTATTTT
17,TRBJ1-3,-,many,TRBV18,CASSPLPGGSRGNTIYF,TGTGCCAGCTCACCATTACCGGGAGGGAGTCGTGGAAACACCATATATTTT
13,TRBJ2-5,-,many,TRBV5-1,CASSLDTQETQYF,TGCGCCAGCAGCTTGGACACCCAAGAGACCCAGTACTTC
13,TRBJ2-5,-,many,TRBV6-5,CASSYSLLETQYF,TGTGCCAGCAGTTACTCCCTACTTGAGACCCAGTACTTC
15,TRBJ2-7,-,many,TRBV28,CASSLSSTGTYEQYF,TGTGCCAGCAGTCTCTCCTCAACAGGGACCTACGAGCAGTACTTC
17,TRBJ2-3,TRBD2,many,TRBV7-2,CASSLASGSHFTDTQYF,TGTGCCAGCAGCTTAGCGAGCGGGAGCCACTTCACAGATACGCAGTATTTT
15,TRBJ2-5,-,many,TRBV15,CATSRTGTLQETQYF,TGTGCCACCAGCAGGACCGGGACCCTGCAAGAGACCCAGTACTTC
16,TRBJ1-2,-,-,TRBV7-9,CASSLGDGKVGYGYTF,TGTGCCAGCAGCTTAGGAGACGGTAAAGTAGGCTATGGCTACACCTTC
15,TRBJ1-1,-,many,TRBV9,CASSSSWVSNTEAFF,TGTGCCAGCAGCTCCTCGTGGGTTTCGAACACTGAAGCTTTCTTT
14,TRBJ2-2,-,many,TRBV15,CATSRESGAGELFF,TGTGCCACCAGCAGAGAATCGGGAGCCGGGGAGCTGTTTTTT
13,TRBJ2-1,-,many,TRBV20-1,CSARDLSYNEQFF,TGCAGTGCTAGAGATCTCTCTTACAATGAGCAGTTCTTC
14,TRBJ2-3,TRBD2,-,TRBV20-1,CSAASGLAGDTQYF,TGCAGTGCTGCCTCGGGACTAGCGGGAGATACGCAGTATTTT
15,TRBJ2-7,TRBD2,many,TRBV5-1,CASSLDDSGRSEQYF,TGCGCCAGCAGCTTGGACGATAGCGGGAGGTCCGAGCAGTACTTC
13,TRBJ2-2,-,-,TRBV5-6,CASSFLETGELFF,TGTGCCAGCAGCTTTCTAGAGACCGGGGAGCTGTTTTTT
15,TRBJ2-2,TRBD1,many,TRBV5-1,CASSEVTGGIGELFF,TGCGCCAGCAGCGAAGTAACAGGGGGCATCGGGGAGCTGTTTTTT
12,TRBJ1-2,-,few,TRBV9,CASSPSGVGYTF,TGTGCCAGCAGCCCTAGTGGGGTAGGCTACACCTTC
15,TRBJ2-5,TRBD2,-,TRBV4-3,CASSQGLAGEETQYF,TGCGCCAGCAGCCAAGGACTAGCGGGAGAAGAGACCCAGTACTTC
16,TRBJ2-1,-,many,TRBV24-1,CATSDLQAVSYNEQFF,TGTGCCACCAGTGATCTCCAGGCAGTCTCCTACAATGAGCAGTTCTTC